The rows below give T cell receptor beta chains drawn from one sample of a study of read filtering for tumor transcriptome and immune sequencing. A single record per CDR3 protein comes from TCRdb applying MiXCR to the reads. This sample has tens of thousands of distinct CDR3 sequences, with about a fifth found just once. What was sequenced was a population of CD138-negative cells sorted from bone marrow. The receptors derive from a donor at least 40 years old with multiple myeloma. CDR3s include the opening cysteine and the closing phenylalanine or tryptophan.

TRBV5-4	TRBJ2-3	CASSYGLASTDTQYF
TRBV20-1	TRBJ1-6	CSARDLAFSYNPPLHF
TRBV6-6	TRBJ2-7	CASSYSGTVAYEQYF
TRBV2	TRBJ2-2	CASSERLNTGELFF
TRBV12-3/TRBV12-4	TRBJ2-3	CASSSWDRDTDTQYF
TRBV19	TRBJ2-7	CASSKTPGQGHEQYF
TRBV18	TRBJ2-7	CASSPEVGFYEQYF
TRBV12-5	TRBJ2-1	CASGLTGGSYNEQFF
TRBV6-5	TRBJ2-2	CASRPNSGIVGELFF
TRBV28	TRBJ2-1	CASLGGLSYNEQFF
TRBV20-1	TRBJ2-1	CSAIKLNGGNSYNEQFF
TRBV6-2/TRBV6-3	TRBJ2-2	CASSRIPPSGRTGELFF
TRBV7-2	TRBJ2-1	CARILPPHNEQFF
TRBV6-5	NA	CASRKQGAGDTQHF
TRBV3-1	TRBJ1-5	CASSPGTGGGQPQHF
TRBV20-1	TRBJ2-7	CSASEDYEQYF
TRBV27	TRBJ2-5	CASSSQETQYF
TRBV28	TRBJ2-1	CASSFFHRGNEQFF
TRBV28	TRBJ2-1	CASSYISSYNEQFF
TRBV5-4	TRBJ2-7	CASSLKASGAGEQYF
TRBV18	TRBJ2-3	CASSPGVTDTQYF
TRBV7-9	TRBJ2-5	CASSRQGSGQETQYF
TRBV7-7	TRBJ2-5	CASSLRGSMETQYF
TRBV12-3/TRBV12-4	TRBJ2-7	CASSSRTGEQYF
TRBV7-2	TRBJ2-5	CASSPLWGGGTITQETQYF
TRBV2	TRBJ2-7	CASSVLSYGTTQYF
TRBV6-5	TRBJ2-1	CASRREGYNEQFF
TRBV19	TRBJ2-7	CASSLGLVGEITQYEQYF
TRBV20-1	TRBJ1-5	CSARDRGLYSNQPQHF
TRBV20-1	TRBJ2-1	CSARGPTTSPNEQFF
TRBV2	TRBJ1-1	CASSGDRNTEAFF
TRBV6-2/TRBV6-3	TRBJ1-5	CASSTGGSQPQHF
TRBV12-3/TRBV12-4	TRBJ1-1	CASSLGFGNTEAFF
TRBV2	TRBJ2-5	CASSLTKKETQYF
TRBV28	TRBJ2-7	CASSSESSYEQYF
TRBV2	TRBJ1-1	CASSEEGLTEAFF
TRBV7-9	TRBJ2-7	CASKPKARLPDYEQYF
TRBV14	TRBJ2-1	CASSQDNRDKQNEQFF
TRBV7-9	TRBJ2-2	CASSLAAGVEELFF
TRBV28	TRBJ1-4	CASSLSGTLGEKLFF
TRBV29-1	TRBJ2-1	CSARVLGDNEQFF
TRBV7-9	TRBJ2-1	CASSYPGSNYNEQFF
TRBV19	TRBJ2-1	CASSIQAVAGSESEQFF
TRBV20-1	TRBJ2-1	CSAPTSSATYNEQFF
TRBV20-1	TRBJ2-1	CSAHNPRETLRNEQFF
TRBV5-5	TRBJ2-2	CASSLGTRGAGELFF
TRBV20-1	TRBJ2-7	CSARGTGTLPEQYF
TRBV6-2/TRBV6-3	TRBJ2-5	CASSYLYGETQYF
TRBV4-3	TRBJ2-3	CASSQTSGPDTQYF
TRBV6-1	TRBJ2-7	CASSTDQSYEQYF
TRBV11-2	TRBJ1-1	CASSLDRGGYTEAFF
TRBV7-2	TRBJ2-3	CASSFGRTSTDTQYF
TRBV20-1	TRBJ2-1	CSTSGLDEQFF
TRBV2	TRBJ1-5	CASRMDRVGNQPQHF